The 9 T cell receptor beta chains presented below share a single source sample, sequenced in a study of blood T cell repertoires in COVID-19. Sequencing was performed with immunoSEQ multiplex PCR; in TCRdb, only in-frame clones are kept and a portion is missing. The sample yields approximately 270,000 clones, over 80% seen once. Sequencing used PBMCs or T cells enriched from blood (not recorded which). Every receptor here comes from a human donor in a cohort exposed to, infected with or recovered from COVID-19 (not recorded which). The donor label of this sample is uncertain.

CDR3: CASSLARLAGREDTQYF. The DNA for the CDR3 is TGTGCCAGCAGCTTAGCGCGGCTAGCGGGGAGGGAAGATACGCAGTATTTT. This sequence joins TRBV7-8 and TRBJ2-3; TRBD2 matches 9 bases. Germline V gives CDR1 SGHVS, CDR2 FQNEAQ. V gave up 0 bases and J gave up 5 bases; unmatched junction bases: 9. This CDR3 contains 17 residues.

V usage is TRBV13 and J usage is TRBJ2-3; D remains unclear. Trimming shortened V by 5 bases and J by 3 bases, and 3 bases separated the two germline ends. The CDR3 length is 11 residues. CDR1 and CDR2 from the germline V gene are PRHDT and FYEKMQ (reference sequence). In DNA, the CDR3 is TGTGCCAGCAGCCATACAGATACGCAGTATTTT. Its translation: CASSHTDTQYF.

The chain employs TRBV11-2 and TRBJ2-7; D gene unclear. CDR3 length: 13 amino acids. Germline values: CDR1 SGHAT, CDR2 FQNNGV. Trimming removed 1 base at V and 0 bases at J, with 4 bases between. For the CDR3, the DNA is TGTGCCAGCAGCTTAGTTCGCTCCTACGAGCAGTACTTC. It specifies CASSLVRSYEQYF.

This clone showed up just a few times. This chain joins TRBV7-2 and TRBJ1-2, with D perhaps TRBD1 (6 bases). Germline V lookup: CDR1 SGHTA, CDR2 FQGNSA. This CDR3 region has 13 residues. V was clipped by 4 bases and J by 7 bases, with 13 bases between them. The CDR3 DNA reads TGTGCCAGCAGCTCGGCTACAGGGTTTGGCTACACCTTC. Translation: CASSSATGFGYTF.

V usage is TRBV15 and J usage is TRBJ2-3; D might be TRBD1 (6 bases). V shed 0 bases and J shed 4 bases, with 11 bases lying between them. Looked up from germline, CDR1 is LNHNV and CDR2 is YYDKDF (reference sequence). CDR3 size: 15 residues. Here the CDR3 reads CATSRDSQGADTQYF. As DNA, the CDR3 is TGTGCCACCAGCAGAGATTCACAGGGAGCAGATACGCAGTATTTT.

This clone was observed a single time. The J gene is TRBJ2-7, the V gene TRBV30; the D gene is possibly TRBD1 (5 bases). CDR3 length: 13 residues. Germline V gene lookup returns CDR1 GTSNPN and CDR2 SVGIG (reference sequence). Trimming stripped 2 bases from V and 2 bases from J, with 10 bases between. CDR3 in amino acids: CAWSIGVTYEQYF. CDR3 nucleotide sequence: TGTGCCTGGAGTATAGGGGTCACCTACGAGCAGTACTTC.

Written as DNA, the CDR3 is TGTGCCAGCAGCGCTACGGGGGCTGAAGCTTTCTTT. It is translated as CASSATGAEAFF. V usage is TRBV7-9 and J usage is TRBJ1-1; maybe TRBD1 (5 bases). The CDR3 covers 12 residues. Germline V gene sequence: CDR1 SEHNR, CDR2 FQNEAQ (reference sequence). V was clipped by 5 bases and J by 6 bases, with 10 bases between them.

The chain employs TRBV6-5 and TRBJ1-2; 10 bases line up with TRBD1. The V and J ends lost 4 bases and 8 bases, in that order; junction bases with no gene match: 13. This CDR3 spans 16 amino acids. Looked up from germline, CDR1 is MNHEY and CDR2 is SVGAGI. Here the CDR3 DNA reads TGTGCCAGCAGTTCATTGTTGGGGACAGGGGTAGGAGGCTACACCTTC. It is translated as CASSSLLGTGVGGYTF.

The chain joins TRBV2 to TRBJ1-1, with 10 bases that match TRBD1. Germline V gene data show CDR1 as SNHLY and CDR2 as FYNNEI. CDR3 length equals 17 residues. V shed 2 bases and J 0 bases; nucleotides not matched to a gene: 6. The CDR3 loop reads CASSERGQGMMNTEAFF. In DNA, the CDR3 is TGTGCCAGCAGTGAAAGGGGACAGGGGATGATGAACACTGAAGCTTTCTTT.